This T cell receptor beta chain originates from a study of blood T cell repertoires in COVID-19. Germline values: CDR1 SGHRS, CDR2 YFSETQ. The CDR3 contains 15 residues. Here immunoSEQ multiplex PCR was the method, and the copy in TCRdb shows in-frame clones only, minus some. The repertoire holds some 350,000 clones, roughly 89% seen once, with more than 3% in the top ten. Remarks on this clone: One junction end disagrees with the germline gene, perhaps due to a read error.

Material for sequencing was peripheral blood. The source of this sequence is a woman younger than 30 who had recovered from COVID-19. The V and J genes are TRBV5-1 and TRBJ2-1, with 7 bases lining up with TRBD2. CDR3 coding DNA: TGCGCCAGCGGCTTACCAGCGGGGCCATACAATGAGCAGTTCTTC. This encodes CASGLPAGPYNEQFF.